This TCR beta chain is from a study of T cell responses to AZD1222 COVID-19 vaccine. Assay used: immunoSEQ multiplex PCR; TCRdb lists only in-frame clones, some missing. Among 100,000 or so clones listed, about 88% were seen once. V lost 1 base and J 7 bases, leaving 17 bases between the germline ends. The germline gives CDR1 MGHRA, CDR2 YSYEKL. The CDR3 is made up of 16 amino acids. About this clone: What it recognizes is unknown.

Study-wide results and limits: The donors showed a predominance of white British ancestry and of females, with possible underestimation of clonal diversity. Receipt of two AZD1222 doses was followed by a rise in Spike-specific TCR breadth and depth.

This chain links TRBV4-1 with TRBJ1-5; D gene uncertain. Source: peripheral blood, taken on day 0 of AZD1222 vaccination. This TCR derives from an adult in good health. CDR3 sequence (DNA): TGCGCCAGCAGCCAAGGCCACGACGGTGGTATGCAGCCCCAGCATTTT. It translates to CASSQGHDGGMQPQHF.